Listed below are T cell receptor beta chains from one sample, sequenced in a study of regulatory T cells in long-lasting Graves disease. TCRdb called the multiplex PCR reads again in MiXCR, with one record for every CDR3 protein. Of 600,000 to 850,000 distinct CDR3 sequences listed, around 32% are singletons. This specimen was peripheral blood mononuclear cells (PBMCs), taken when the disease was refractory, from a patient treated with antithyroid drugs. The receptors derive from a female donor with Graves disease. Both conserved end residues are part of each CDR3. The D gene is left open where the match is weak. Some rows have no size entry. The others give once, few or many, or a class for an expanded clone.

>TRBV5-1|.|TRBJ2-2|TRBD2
TGCGCCAGCAGCTTGGACGGGAGGGCCGACACCGGGGAGCTGTTTTTT
CASSLDGRADTGELFF
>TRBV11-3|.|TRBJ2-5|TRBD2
TGTGCCAGCAGTAACGGGACTAGCCGCCAAGAGACCCAGTACTTC
CASSNGTSRQETQYF
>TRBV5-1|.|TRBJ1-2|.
TGCGCCAGCAGCAAATCGGGACTATATGAGGGCTACACCTTC
CASSKSGLYEGYTF
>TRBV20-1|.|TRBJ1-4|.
TGCAGTGCTACACCGGGACCGCCTAATGAAAAACTGTTTTTT
CSATPGPPNEKLFF
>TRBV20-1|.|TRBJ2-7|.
TGCAGTGCTAGTTTCGTCGGAGCCTACGAGCAGTACTTC
CSASFVGAYEQYF
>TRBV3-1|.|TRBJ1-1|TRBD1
TGTGCCAGCAGCCCCTACGGACAGGACAACACTGAAGCTTTCTTT
CASSPYGQDNTEAFF
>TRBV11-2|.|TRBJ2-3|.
TGTGCCAGCAGCACAAATGGTGGGGTGTCAGATACGCAGTATTTT
CASSTNGGVSDTQYF
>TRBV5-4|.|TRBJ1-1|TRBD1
TGTGCCAGCAGCTTGGCGACAGGGTACCTTGAAGCTTTCTTT
CASSLATGYLEAFF
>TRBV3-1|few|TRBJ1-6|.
TGTGCCAGCAGCCAAGCCCGGGGTTCGTCACCCCTCCACTTT
CASSQARGSSPLHF
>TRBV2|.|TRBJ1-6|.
TGTGCCAGCAGCGTAGCGGTACAAACAGGTTCACCCCTCCACTTT
CASSVAVQTGSPLHF
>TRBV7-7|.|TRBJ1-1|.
TGTGCCAGCAGCTTGACAGCCGGAGACACTGAAGCTTTCTTT
CASSLTAGDTEAFF
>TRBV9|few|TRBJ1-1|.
TGTGCCAGCAGCGTGGTCCCCGGGGTGTCTGAAGCTTTCTTT
CASSVVPGVSEAFF
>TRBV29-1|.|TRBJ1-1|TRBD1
TGCAGCGCCGACAGGGCGGACACTGAAGCTTTCTTT
CSADRADTEAFF
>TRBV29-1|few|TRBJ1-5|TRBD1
TGCAGCGCGGGGGACAGTGGGTATCAGCCCCAGCATTTT
CSAGDSGYQPQHF
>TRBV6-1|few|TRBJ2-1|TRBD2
TGTGCCAGCAGTAGGACTAGCGGGAGTTCCTACAATGAGCAGTTCTTC
CASSRTSGSSYNEQFF
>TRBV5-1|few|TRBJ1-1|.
TGCGCCAGCAGCGAACGGACGCGGACCGTAGCTGAAGCTTTCTTT
CASSERTRTVAEAFF
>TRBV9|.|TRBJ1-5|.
TGTGCCAGCAGCGTAGCAGCGGGAGTTGATCAGCCCCAGCATTTT
CASSVAAGVDQPQHF
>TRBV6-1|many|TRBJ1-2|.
TGTGCCAGCAGTGTGGGGACAACAGCTAACTATGGCTACACCTTC
CASSVGTTANYGYTF
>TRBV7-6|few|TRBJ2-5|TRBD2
TGTGCCAGCAGCCCCGGGACTAGCGGGAGTCAGACCCAGTACTTC
CASSPGTSGSQTQYF
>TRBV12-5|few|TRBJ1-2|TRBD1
TGTGCTAGTGGTTTGGCACTAGGACAGGGGGCGAATGGCTACACCTTC
CASGLALGQGANGYTF
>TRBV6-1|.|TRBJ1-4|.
TGTGCCAGCACCCTAGCCTCCATCGTAGCAGCTGAAAAACTGTTTTTT
CASTLASIVAAEKLFF
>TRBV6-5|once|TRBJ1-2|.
TGTGCCAGCAGTTACCGTACAGGCGTCTATGGCTACACCTTC
CASSYRTGVYGYTF
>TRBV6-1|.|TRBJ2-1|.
TGTGCCAGCAGTGAAGCCGGAGCCGGACTGCAGTTCTTC
CASSEAGAGLQFF
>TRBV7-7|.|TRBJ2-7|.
TGTGCTAGCAGCTCCATGAGGGAGGTTAGGTACGAGCAGCACTTC
CASSSMREVRYEQHF
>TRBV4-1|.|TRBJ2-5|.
TGCGCCAGCAGCCCCTGGACAGAGTCAAACCAAGAGACCCAGTACTTC
CASSPWTESNQETQYF
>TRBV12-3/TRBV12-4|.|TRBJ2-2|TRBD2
TGTGCCAGCGCCGTCGGGGGGGGCACCGGGGAGCTGTTTTTT
CASAVGGGTGELFF
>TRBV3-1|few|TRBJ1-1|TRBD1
TGTGCCAGCAGCCGCCGGACAGGGCTGATGAACACTGAAGCTTTCTTT
CASSRRTGLMNTEAFF
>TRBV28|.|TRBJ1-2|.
TGTACCAGCAGTTTGGGGGGCGCGTTGTATGGCTACACCTTC
CTSSLGGALYGYTF
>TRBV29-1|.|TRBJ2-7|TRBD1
TGCAGCGTCGTGAGTGGGGACAGGGGCTACGAGCAGTACTTC
CSVVSGDRGYEQYF
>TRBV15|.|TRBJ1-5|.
TGTGCCACCAGCAGAGATAGGACATTTAGCAATCAGCCCCAGCATTTT
CATSRDRTFSNQPQHF
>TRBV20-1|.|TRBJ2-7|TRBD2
TGCAGTGCTAGAGATACGAGCGGGAGGGTTAGCTCCTACGAGCAGTACTTC
CSARDTSGRVSSYEQYF
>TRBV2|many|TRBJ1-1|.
TGTGCCAGCAGTGACAGGGAGGGTCGGATGAACACTGAAGCTTTCTTT
CASSDREGRMNTEAFF
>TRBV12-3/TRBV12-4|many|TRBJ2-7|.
TGTGCCAGCAGTCTATCGGCACAGACGGGGGAGCAGTACTTC
CASSLSAQTGEQYF
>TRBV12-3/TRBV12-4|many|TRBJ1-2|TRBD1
TGTGCCAGCCTGGGGGGACAGTATGGCTACACCTTC
CASLGGQYGYTF
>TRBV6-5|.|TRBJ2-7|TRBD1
TGTGCCAGCAGTTACGGACAGGGCCCTTTCGAGCAGTACTTC
CASSYGQGPFEQYF
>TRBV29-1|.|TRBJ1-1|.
TGCAGCGTTGACACGAACACTGAAGCTTTCTTT
CSVDTNTEAFF
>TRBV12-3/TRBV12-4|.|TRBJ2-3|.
TGTGCCAGCAGTGACACCCTCCAGTATTTT
CASSDTLQYF
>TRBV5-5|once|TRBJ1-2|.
TGTGCCAGCAACCCGTCAGGCCAGAACTATGGCTACACCTTC
CASNPSGQNYGYTF